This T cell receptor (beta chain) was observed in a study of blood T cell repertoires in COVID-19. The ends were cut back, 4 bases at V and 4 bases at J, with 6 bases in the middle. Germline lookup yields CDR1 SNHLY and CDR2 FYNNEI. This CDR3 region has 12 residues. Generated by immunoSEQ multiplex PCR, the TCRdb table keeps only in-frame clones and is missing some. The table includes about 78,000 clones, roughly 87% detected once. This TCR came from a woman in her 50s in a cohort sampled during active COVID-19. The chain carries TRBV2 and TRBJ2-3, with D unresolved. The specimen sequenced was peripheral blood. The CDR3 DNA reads TGTGCCAGCAGTGCGAGATCAGATACGCAGTATTTT. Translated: CASSARSDTQYF.